The 28 T cell receptor beta chains reported below all come from one sample, sequenced in a study of vaccination effects on CD4 cells after COVID-19 (dated by TCRdb to 2022 to 2024). No antigen is known for these receptors. After approximately 11 days of culture, CD4+ T cells were isolated with the EasySep CD4+ T cell isolation kit. The library came from the immunoSEQ multiplex PCR assay. The table comes from immuneACCESS by way of TCRdb, which keeps in-frame sequences with V and J called. Part of the clones is missing from these tables; in studies checked, under half for an unresolved V gene and the rest for unknown reasons. Counted in this sample were over 45,000 clones; around 67% of them appeared once. The biggest ten clones account for over 4.5% of the sample. The source material was CD4+ T cells from PBMCs cultured without peptide, sampled before COVID-19 vaccination. The source of these receptors is a human donor who received a COVID-19 vaccine.

The chain employs TRBV5-1 and TRBJ2-2; unclear D gene. The length of the CDR3 is 13 residues. CDR1 SGHRS and CDR2 YFSETQ come from the germline V gene. The V and J ends lost 0 bases and 13 bases respectively, with 13 bases between them. The CDR3 region is CASSLAQASSLFF. CDR3 nucleotide sequence: TGCGCCAGCAGCTTGGCTCAGGCTTCCTCGCTGTTTTTT.

V and J are TRBV11-2 and TRBJ2-5; possibly TRBD2 for D (6 bases). Germline CDR1 SGHAT, CDR2 FQNNGV. The length of the CDR3 is 11 residues. V lost 10 bases, J lost 5 bases, and 11 bases lay in between. In DNA, the CDR3 is TGTGCCACCGGCCGGGGGGAGACCCAGTACTTC. This gives the protein CATGRGETQYF.

The chain uses TRBV28 and TRBJ1-2, with no clear D. Trimming stripped 9 bases from V and 10 bases from J, with 21 bases between. CDR1 MDHEN and CDR2 SYDVKM come from the germline V gene. The length of the CDR3 is 13 residues. CDR3 coding DNA: TGTGCCAGTAGATCCAGCCTAACCCATTTCTACACCTTC. This encodes CASRSSLTHFYTF.

This clone was detected a few times. This chain connects TRBV3-1 (or the pseudogene TRBV3-2) to TRBJ2-7; D is possibly TRBD2 (6 bases). Germline V gives CDR1 LGHDT, CDR2 YNNKEL (reference sequence). V was cut by 4 bases and J by 1 base, with 14 bases left in between. The CDR3 is made up of 15 amino acids. CDR3 amino acids: CASSPSGTLSYEQYF. The CDR3 nucleotides read TGTGCCAGCAGCCCCTCCGGGACTTTATCCTACGAGCAGTACTTC.

The chain has TRBV9 and TRBJ2-7; 12 bases map to TRBD2. The V gene end was trimmed by 3 bases and the J gene end by 2 bases; junction bases not matched to a gene: 3. CDR3 length: 15 residues. Germline loops: CDR1 SGDLS, CDR2 YYNGEE. CDR3 loop: CASSAGLAGTYEQYF. Written as DNA, the CDR3 is TGTGCCAGCAGCGCAGGACTAGCGGGGACCTACGAGCAGTACTTC.

The chain links TRBV4-2 to TRBJ2-3; maybe TRBD2 (5 bases). CDR3 length: 16 amino acids. Per the germline V gene, CDR1 is LGHNA and CDR2 is YNFKEQ. Trimming pared 3 bases from V and 6 bases from J, leaving 19 bases between. Here the CDR3 reads CASSQERTLREDTQYF. Written as DNA, the CDR3 is TGTGCCAGCAGCCAGGAGAGGACTTTGAGGGAGGATACGCAGTATTTT.

This clone showed up just a few times. This chain links TRBV27 with TRBJ1-1; 12 positions match TRBD1. V was clipped by 3 bases and J by 3 bases; unmatched bases: 8. Germline V gives CDR1 MNHEY, CDR2 SMNVEV (reference sequence). The CDR3 is 17 residues long. The CDR3 nucleotides read TGTGCCAGCAGTTTGACCGGGACAGGGGGCCTGGACACTGAAGCTTTCTTT. Protein sequence: CASSLTGTGGLDTEAFF.

This chain uses TRBV5-1 with TRBJ2-1; unclear D gene. The CDR3 spans 12 residues. Between the trimmed V and J ends, which lost 3 bases and 7 bases, there was a span of 8 bases. Germline V gene data show CDR1 as SGHRS and CDR2 as YFSETQ. CDR3 sequence reads: CASSSSWNEQFF. The CDR3, as DNA: TGCGCCAGCAGCTCTAGTTGGAATGAGCAGTTCTTC.

This chain connects TRBV28 to TRBJ2-1; D is possibly TRBD1 (6 bases). Germline lookup yields CDR1 MDHEN and CDR2 SYDVKM. Trimming stripped 3 bases from V and 4 bases from J, with 16 bases between. The CDR3 covers 16 residues. The chain's CDR3 is CASSFSQGPRYNEQFF. CDR3 DNA: TGTGCCAGCAGTTTTTCTCAGGGGCCCCGTTACAATGAGCAGTTCTTC. Full variable domain (remainder filled in from reference TRBV28 and TRBJ2-1): DVKVTQSSRYLVKRTGEKVFLECVQDMDHENMFWYRQDPGLGLRLIYFSYDVKMKEKGDIPEGYSVSREKKERFSLILESASTNQTSMYLCASSFSQGPRYNEQFFGPGTRLTVL.

This clone showed up just a few times. This chain uses TRBV25-1 with TRBJ1-4; tentatively, D is TRBD1 (5 bases). Germline V gene data show CDR1 as MGHDK and CDR2 as SYGVNS. V lost 5 bases to trimming and J lost 13 bases, with 20 bases between them. The CDR3 consists of 14 residues. CDR3 sequence (DNA): TGTGCCAGCAGTCGGGGCAGGCGCCGTGGGTTACTGTTTTTT. It yields the protein CASSRGRRRGLLFF.

The J gene is TRBJ2-2, the V gene TRBV3-1 (or the pseudogene TRBV3-2); 9 positions agree with TRBD1. The CDR3 sequence is 14 residues long. V gave up 4 bases and J gave up 6 bases; unmatched junction bases: 3. In germline, CDR1 is LGHDT, CDR2 YNNKEL (reference sequence). This CDR3 reads CASSLRTGAGELFF. The CDR3 DNA sequence: TGTGCCAGCAGCCTCCGGACAGGGGCCGGGGAGCTGTTTTTT.

V and J are TRBV30 and TRBJ1-6, with 8 positions matching TRBD1. The germline CDR1 and CDR2 sequences are GTSNPN and SVGIG (reference sequence). CDR3 length: 15 amino acids. V lost 2 bases and J lost 10; bases outside the gene matches: 10. The CDR3 DNA reads TGTGCCTGGAGTCTCTCACAGGGGGTTCGGTCACCCCTCCACTTT. Translating gives CAWSLSQGVRSPLHF.

V and J are TRBV9 and TRBJ2-7, with D tentatively TRBD2 (6 bases). The length of the CDR3 is 14 residues. The V end lost 2 bases, the J end lost 0 bases, and 9 bases lay between the germline ends. In germline, CDR1 is SGDLS, CDR2 YYNGEE. CDR3 in amino acids: CASSVEGNSYEQYF. The CDR3 coding sequence is TGTGCCAGCAGCGTGGAGGGAAACTCCTACGAGCAGTACTTC.

This chain joins TRBV6-5 and TRBJ1-1, with unresolved D. V lost 7 bases and J lost 1, with 10 bases in between. The CDR3 runs 13 residues. In germline, CDR1 is MNHEY, CDR2 SVGAGI. CDR3 sequence reads: CASNTGRNTEAFF. For the CDR3, the DNA is TGTGCCAGCAATACGGGGAGGAACACTGAAGCTTTCTTT.

This chain links TRBV5-4 with TRBJ1-2, with 10 bases matching TRBD1. Looked up from germline, CDR1 is SGHNT and CDR2 is YYREEE (reference sequence). This CDR3 is 17 amino acids long. V was pared by 4 bases and J by 2 bases, with 11 bases of the junction left unmatched. The CDR3: CASSGRDRGPLNYGYTF. In DNA, the CDR3 is TGTGCCAGCAGCGGCCGGGACAGGGGCCCGCTAAACTATGGCTACACCTTC.

There are a few counts of this clone. The V gene is TRBV5-4, the J gene TRBJ2-7; TRBD1 matches 11 bases. The CDR3 consists of 14 residues. CDR1 and CDR2 from the germline V gene are SGHNT and YYREEE (reference sequence). The V gene end was trimmed by 4 bases and the J gene end by 3 bases; junction bases not matched to a gene: 3. DNA for the CDR3: TGTGCCAGCAGCCAGGGACAGGGGGGCTACGAGCAGTACTTC. Protein sequence: CASSQGQGGYEQYF.

The chain is built from TRBV28 and TRBJ2-2; D might be TRBD1 (5 bases). Germline V gene lookup returns CDR1 MDHEN and CDR2 SYDVKM. Trimming shortened V by 8 bases and J by 4 bases, and 11 bases separated the two germline ends. The CDR3 covers 13 residues. The CDR3 here is CASHQQATGELFF. CDR3 coding DNA: TGTGCCAGCCACCAACAGGCCACCGGGGAGCTGTTTTTT.

The chain employs TRBV5-4 and TRBJ1-1, with a tentative D call TRBD1 (6 bases). With 4 bases removed from V and 1 base from J, the gap between germline ends came to 14 bases. Germline CDR1 SGHNT, CDR2 YYREEE (reference sequence). This CDR3 contains 15 residues. The CDR3 region is CASSPDPRGNTEAFF. CDR3 coding DNA: TGTGCCAGCAGCCCAGATCCCAGGGGGAACACTGAAGCTTTCTTT.

The CDR3 DNA sequence: TGTGCCAGCTCACGACAGGGTTCGGATCCCATTGGCTACACCTTC. Residues: CASSRQGSDPIGYTF. V is TRBV18 and J is TRBJ1-2; 7 nucleotides match TRBD1. The germline V gene has CDR1 KGHSH and CDR2 LQKENI. This CDR3 contains 15 residues. After removal of 4 bases from V and 7 bases from J, the junction contained 12 bases not matched to a gene.

The genes are TRBV30 and TRBJ2-7, with TRBD2 matching 7 bases. There are 16 residues in the CDR3. Germline CDR1 GTSNPN, CDR2 SVGIG (reference sequence). J was trimmed by 3 bases and V by 4 bases; bases with no gene match: 15. The DNA for the CDR3 is TGTGCCTGGACACCGGGACTAAGTCCTACATTCTACGAGCAGTACTTC. Translated, it gives CAWTPGLSPTFYEQYF.

As DNA, the CDR3 is TGTGCCAGCAGGGCAGGGCTTGAGACCCAGTACTTC. Amino acids: CASRAGLETQYF. The J gene is TRBJ2-5, the V gene TRBV6-5; the D gene is possibly TRBD1 (5 bases). Trimming pared 6 bases from V and 5 bases from J, leaving 10 bases between. The germline V gene has CDR1 MNHEY and CDR2 SVGAGI. The CDR3 extends over 12 amino acids.

V and J are TRBV4-1 and TRBJ1-2; D is undetermined. This CDR3 is built from 16 residues. Germline lookup yields CDR1 MGHRA and CDR2 YSYEKL. The V and J ends lost 0 bases and 0 bases respectively, with 11 bases between them. CDR3 in amino acids: CASSQDSGPANYGYTF. DNA of the CDR3: TGCGCCAGCAGCCAAGATTCAGGACCCGCTAACTATGGCTACACCTTC.

The CDR3 loop is CASSVGTAGELFF. The CDR3, as DNA: TGTGCCAGCAGCGTAGGGACAGCCGGGGAGCTGTTTTTT. The chain has TRBV9 and TRBJ2-2, with D maybe TRBD1 (6 bases). The CDR3 is 13 residues long. Germline CDR1 reads SGDLS; CDR2 reads YYNGEE. V lost 0 bases, J lost 6 bases, and 6 bases lay in between.

The chain employs TRBV29-1 and TRBJ2-3; TRBD2 agrees at 7 bases. Looked up from germline, CDR1 is SQVTM and CDR2 is ANQGSEA. The CDR3 consists of 16 residues. V trimming: 2 bases; J trimming: 5 bases; junction bases outside the gene matches: 13. The DNA of the CDR3 is TGCAGCGTTGAAAGCCGAGCGGGGAGCTCGGGAGATACGCAGTATTTT. Its translation is CSVESRAGSSGDTQYF.

This chain links TRBV18 with TRBJ2-7, with 7 bases lining up with TRBD2. V was clipped by 6 bases and J by 0 bases; unmatched bases: 8. The CDR3 is 15 residues long. Germline loops: CDR1 KGHSH, CDR2 LQKENI. CDR3 sequence (DNA): TGTGCCAGCTCCCGTACTAGCGCAAGCTCCTACGAGCAGTACTTC. This encodes CASSRTSASSYEQYF.

This chain links TRBV7-9 with TRBJ1-5; D possibly corresponds to TRBD1 (5 bases). CDR3 length: 12 residues. The V gene lost 2 bases and the J gene lost 11 bases, with 10 bases spanning the gap. CDR1 and CDR2 from the germline V gene are SEHNR and FQNEAQ (reference sequence). The CDR3 DNA reads TGTGCCAGCAGCTTAAGGGGTTTCGCCCAGCATTTT. As protein: CASSLRGFAQHF.

As DNA, the CDR3 is TGTGCCAGCAGCAAAACAGGGGGCACTGAAGCTTTCTTT. It yields the protein CASSKTGGTEAFF. The J gene is TRBJ1-1, the V gene TRBV9, with TRBD1 matching over 8 bases. Per germline, CDR1 SGDLS and CDR2 YYNGEE. The CDR3 totals 13 residues. The V segment lost 4 bases and the J segment 4 bases; nucleotides outside the gene matches: 3.

This clone was observed a few times. The chain carries TRBV30 and TRBJ1-2, with TRBD1 as a possible D gene (5 bases). Germline V gene lookup returns CDR1 GTSNPN and CDR2 SVGIG (reference sequence). V lost 1 base to trimming and J lost 0 bases, with 6 bases between them. The CDR3 spans 13 residues. Here the CDR3 reads CAWSGGANYGYTF. In nucleotides, the CDR3 is TGTGCCTGGAGTGGGGGGGCTAACTATGGCTACACCTTC.